One sample yielded the 5 T cell receptor beta chains listed below, sequenced in a study of blood T cell repertoires in COVID-19 (dated by TCRdb to 2018 to 2020). Libraries were constructed by the immunoSEQ multiplex PCR assay. This is the immuneACCESS table as TCRdb keeps it, with only in-frame sequences that have V and J called. A part of the clones is gone; compared with another copy, unresolved V genes explain less than half, and the rest is unexplained. This sample gives about 84,000 clones in total; around 82% of them show up just once. The biggest ten clones account for approximately 37% of the sample. The source material was peripheral blood. The receptors stem from a man of 80 years or more with active or convalescent COVID-19.

The chain employs TRBV6-5 and TRBJ1-1, with 9 nucleotides matching TRBD1. The germline V gene has CDR1 MNHEY and CDR2 SVGAGI. The CDR3 extends over 15 amino acids. The J segment lost 4 bases and the V segment lost 4 bases, leaving 7 bases of the junction unmatched. In DNA form, the CDR3 reads TGTGCCAGCAGTTCCACAGGGGGCGCGGGCACTGAAGCTTTCTTT. Its translation: CASSSTGGAGTEAFF.

This sequence joins TRBV3-1 (or the pseudogene TRBV3-2) and TRBJ2-7; D remains unclear. Germline CDR1 and CDR2: LGHDT and YNNKEL (reference sequence). This CDR3 contains 13 residues. Trimming left V 1 base short and J 2 bases short, with 6 bases between. The CDR3 sequence is CASSQATPYEQYF. Written as DNA, the CDR3 is TGTGCCAGCAGCCAAGCCACTCCCTACGAGCAGTACTTC.

This chain joins TRBV27 and TRBJ2-1; the D is unclear. The CDR3 has 15 amino acids. V was cut by 3 bases and J by 0 bases, with 9 bases left in between. Germline assignment: CDR1 MNHEY and CDR2 SMNVEV (reference sequence). The CDR3 is CASSFGASSYNEQFF. The CDR3 bases are TGTGCCAGCAGTTTTGGTGCTAGCTCCTACAATGAGCAGTTCTTC.

This sequence joins TRBV29-1 and TRBJ2-7; D perhaps matches TRBD1 (5 bases). The CDR3 runs 13 residues. V lost 3 bases, J lost 6 bases, and 15 bases lay in between. Germline V gene lookup returns CDR1 SQVTM and CDR2 ANQGSEA. In DNA form, the CDR3 reads TGCAGCGTTGATGGTCAGGGTTTGGGCGAGCAGTACTTC. Protein sequence: CSVDGQGLGEQYF.

V and J are TRBV28 and TRBJ1-1; D not certain. Deletions cut 7 bases from V and 5 bases from J, with 11 bases between. This CDR3 has 12 amino acids. Germline CDR1 reads MDHEN; CDR2 reads SYDVKM. The CDR3 nucleotides are TGTGCCAGCACCCGTGGAGTTACTGAAGCTTTCTTT. This encodes CASTRGVTEAFF.